This T cell receptor (beta chain) was retrieved from a study of shared clonotypes between healthy human individuals. Across the whole study: A few men and a couple of women, aged 18 to 49, were donors.

Healthy adults negative for HIV, lacking recent acute infections or vaccinations, served as donors. Germline assignment: CDR1 ENHRY and CDR2 SYGVKD. The CDR3 covers 14 residues. Genomic DNA of each subset was evenly split across several immunoSEQ plates. Authors' methods: From ImmunoSEQ came sequences covering only the junction and carrying no quality scores, so filtering differed. TCRdb's copy holds only in-frame clones and misses some; the assay was immunoSEQ multiplex PCR. That table supplies the V and J calls and clone size; D and trimming were determined from the DNA. The sample contains about 460,000 clones, about 74% of which appear only once.

The sequence was obtained from a woman aged 40 to 49 in good health. Some clones in this sample may be carry-over from other donors' samples. What was sequenced was PBMCs. The chain joins TRBV10-3 to TRBJ2-5; 7 positions agree with TRBD2. The end of the DNA fits TRBJ2-7 better, so the J call may be wrong. This chain's CDR3 is CAIRLALSSYEQYF. Written as DNA, the CDR3 is TGTGCCATCAGACTAGCGTTATCGTCCTACGAGCAGTACTTC.